This T cell receptor (beta chain) was profiled in a study of CD8+ T cells in alopecia areata. The CDR3 runs to 11 residues. Germline V gives CDR1 SQVTM, CDR2 ANQGSEA. V was shortened by 7 bases and J by 3 bases, with 9 bases between the two germline ends. TCR sequencing used cDNA made by reverse transcription of extracted RNA. Sequencing used immunoSEQ multiplex PCR; TCRdb keeps in-frame clones, though not all of them. The sample contains 150,000 to 200,000 clones, 50% to 70% of which appear only once. The source is a human donor with alopecia areata. The specimen comprised CD4+ T cells sorted from blood, sampled at week 0. The chain uses TRBV29-1 and TRBJ1-1; weak D call: TRBD1 (6 bases). The CDR3 DNA sequence: TGCAGCGCTGCAGGGGACACTGAAGCTTTCTTT. It is translated as CSAAGDTEAFF.